These T cell receptor beta chains were read from a single sample in a study of cytomegalovirus exposure and HLA in healthy donors. Measured with immunoSEQ multiplex PCR; TCRdb has only the in-frame clones, and not every one. The sample yields 150,000 to 200,000 clones, approximately 71% seen once. The material sequenced was PBMCs. The receptors come from a man in his fifties in good health and CMV-seronegative. Both conserved end residues are part of each CDR3. The D gene is left open where the match is weak. A clone size is listed for some rows: how often the clone was seen (once, few, many), or a class if it is expanded.

CDR3nt	CDR3aa	abundance	d_gene	v_gene	j_gene
TGCGCCAGCAGCGTGAAAACTAGCGCAGATACGCAGTATTTT	CASSVKTSADTQYF	few	TRBD2	TRBV5-1	TRBJ2-3
TGTGCCAGCAGCTCTGGGACAGGGCGCAATGAGCAGTTCTTC	CASSSGTGRNEQFF	NA	TRBD1	TRBV7-2	TRBJ2-1
TGCACCAGCAGCCAATTCCCGACTCACGAGGACCAAGAGACCCAGTACTTC	CTSSQFPTHEDQETQYF	once	NA	TRBV1	TRBJ2-5
TGTGCCAGCTCACCATCGACGACAGGGAAAGAATCCTACGAGCAGTACTTC	CASSPSTTGKESYEQYF	NA	TRBD1	TRBV18	TRBJ2-7
TGCGCCAGCAGCTGGGACTTGGCGGGGCAAGAGACCCAGTACTTC	CASSWDLAGQETQYF	NA	NA	TRBV5-1	TRBJ2-5
TGTGCCAGCAGCAAAGACGTCAGGGGGGACGACGAGCAGTACTTC	CASSKDVRGDDEQYF	NA	NA	TRBV21-1	TRBJ2-7
TGTGCCAGCAGCTCCCGTAGCTCCTACAATGAGCAGTTCTTC	CASSSRSSYNEQFF	NA	NA	TRBV7-7	TRBJ2-1
TGTGCCAGCAGTTCCCGGGGGAGGGGGGGCAATCAGCCCCAGCATTTT	CASSSRGRGGNQPQHF	NA	NA	TRBV27	TRBJ1-5
TGTGCCAGCAGCCCCCCGTCACCTACCTACGAGCAGTACTTC	CASSPPSPTYEQYF	NA	NA	TRBV13	TRBJ2-7
TGTGCCAGCAGTTACTCGAAGACAGGGACGCAGTATTTT	CASSYSKTGTQYF	NA	TRBD1	TRBV6-5	TRBJ2-3
TGTGCCAGCAGCCGGACAGGGGTCGGTGGCTACACCTTC	CASSRTGVGGYTF	once	TRBD1	TRBV28	TRBJ1-2
TGTGCCAGCAGTCGACCCCCCGGGGGGGGATCGGGAAATGAGCAGTTCTTC	CASSRPPGGGSGNEQFF	few	TRBD2	TRBV27	TRBJ2-1
TGTGCCAGCAGCCAACAACTAGCCTTGAGAGATACGCAGTATTTT	CASSQQLALRDTQYF	NA	NA	TRBV4-2	TRBJ2-3
TGTGCCAGCAGCTTACTGGACAGCGAGCAGTACTTC	CASSLLDSEQYF	NA	NA	TRBV5-6	TRBJ2-7